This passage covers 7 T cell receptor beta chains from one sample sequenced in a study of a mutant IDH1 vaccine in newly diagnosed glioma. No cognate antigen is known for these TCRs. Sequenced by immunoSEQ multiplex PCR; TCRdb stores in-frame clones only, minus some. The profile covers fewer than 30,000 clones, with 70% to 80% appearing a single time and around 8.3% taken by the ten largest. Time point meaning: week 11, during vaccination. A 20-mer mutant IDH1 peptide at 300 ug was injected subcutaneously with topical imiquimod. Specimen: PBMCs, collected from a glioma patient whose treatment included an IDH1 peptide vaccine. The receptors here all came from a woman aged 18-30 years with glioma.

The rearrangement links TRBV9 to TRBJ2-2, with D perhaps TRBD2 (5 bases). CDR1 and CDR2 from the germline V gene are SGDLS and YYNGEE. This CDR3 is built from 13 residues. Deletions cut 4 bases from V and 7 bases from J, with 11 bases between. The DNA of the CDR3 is TGTGCCAGCAGCCAAGCGGTGGGCGGGGAGCTGTTTTTT. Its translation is CASSQAVGGELFF.

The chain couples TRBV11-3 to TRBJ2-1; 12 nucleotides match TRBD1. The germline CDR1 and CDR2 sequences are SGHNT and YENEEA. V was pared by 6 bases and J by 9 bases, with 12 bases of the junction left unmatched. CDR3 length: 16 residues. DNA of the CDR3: TGTGCCAGCAGTAACCCCGGGACAGGGGGCTTCGGTGAGCAGTTCTTC. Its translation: CASSNPGTGGFGEQFF.

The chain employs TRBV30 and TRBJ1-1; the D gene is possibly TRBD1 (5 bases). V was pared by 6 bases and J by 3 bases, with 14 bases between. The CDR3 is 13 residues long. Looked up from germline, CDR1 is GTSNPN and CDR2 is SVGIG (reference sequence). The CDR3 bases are TGTGCCTGTGATGGGGGATCAGACACTGAAGCTTTCTTT. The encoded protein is CACDGGSDTEAFF.

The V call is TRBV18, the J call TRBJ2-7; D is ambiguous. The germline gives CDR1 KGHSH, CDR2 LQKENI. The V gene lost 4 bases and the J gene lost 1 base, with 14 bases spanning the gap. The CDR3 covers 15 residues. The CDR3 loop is CASSLGNGPSYEQYF. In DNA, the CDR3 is TGTGCCAGCTCACTAGGGAATGGGCCATCCTACGAGCAGTACTTC.

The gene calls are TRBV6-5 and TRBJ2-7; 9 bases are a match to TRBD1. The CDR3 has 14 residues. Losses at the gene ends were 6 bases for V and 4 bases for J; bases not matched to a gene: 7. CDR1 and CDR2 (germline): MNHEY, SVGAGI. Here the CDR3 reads CASRGGQGIYEQYF. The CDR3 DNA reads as TGTGCCAGCAGGGGGGGACAGGGAATTTACGAGCAGTACTTC.

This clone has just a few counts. The CDR3 sequence is CASSLTGEQPQHF. The CDR3 coding sequence is TGTGCCAGCAGCTTGACAGGGGAGCAGCCCCAGCATTTT. J is TRBJ1-5 and V is TRBV7-9, with 8 bases fitting TRBD1. The CDR3 consists of 13 residues. Germline loops: CDR1 SEHNR, CDR2 FQNEAQ (reference sequence). With 3 bases clipped from V and 7 bases from J, the junction kept 2 bases outside the gene matches.

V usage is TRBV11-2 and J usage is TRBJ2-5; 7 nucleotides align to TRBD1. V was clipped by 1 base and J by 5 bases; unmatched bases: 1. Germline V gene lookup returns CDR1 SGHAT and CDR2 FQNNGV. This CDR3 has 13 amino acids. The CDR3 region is CASSLGRGETQYF. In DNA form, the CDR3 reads TGTGCCAGCAGCTTAGGCAGGGGGGAGACCCAGTACTTC.